This note documents a single T cell receptor beta chain sequence. Its antigen is not identified. RNA transcripts were the template for amplifying TCR beta CDR3 regions. The primer set for the first-round RT-PCR of the TCR CDR3 was HTBI. One entry per CDR3 protein results from TCRdb running MiXCR on the multiplex PCR reads. The sample includes 490,000 or so distinct CDR3 sequences, under 25% of them seen just once. This specimen comes from a study of T cells in Graves' hyperthyroidism and ophthalmopathy. Findings of the study overall: From stable hyperthyroidism, ophthalmopathy was set apart by a 13 V-J model. Before onset, ophthalmopathy was predicted by the model a median about 6.2 months earlier.

Exclusions: uncontrolled infection, other autoimmune disease, pregnancy, lactation. The diagnostic basis comprised clinical symptoms, serum thyroxine and TRAb, thyroid ultrasound and orbital computed tomography. This CDR3 contains 18 residues. Trimming cost V 2 bases and J 5 bases; bases outside gene matches: 8. Germline CDR1 SGHRS, CDR2 YFSETQ. The chain recombines TRBV5-1 with TRBJ2-2; TRBD2 matches 14 bases. Sequenced sample: blood. The origin of this receptor is a woman aged 70-85 years with Graves' ophthalmopathy. The CDR3 DNA reads as TGCGCCAGCAGCTTATTTGGGACTAGCGGGAGAACAACCGGGGAGCTGTTTTTT. It is translated as CASSLFGTSGRTTGELFF.